These 30 T cell receptor beta chains share one sample of origin, sequenced in a study of OX40 agonist ivuxolimab in advanced cancers. The table came from immunoSEQ multiplex PCR; TCRdb's copy has only in-frame clones and leaves some out. The data show over 60,000 clones, 84% seen once. Sequencing was performed on CD4+ or CD8+ T cells sorted from blood, taken in a trial of the OX40 agonist ivuxolimab. The receptors derive from an adult with an advanced solid tumor such as melanoma, head and neck, liver or kidney cancer.

On this clone itself: In the same sample, other DNA sequences code for this CDR3. The V gene is TRBV5-8, the J gene TRBJ2-5; 16 nucleotides line up with TRBD2. Losses at the gene ends were 5 bases for V and 2 bases for J; bases not matched to a gene: 3. Germline V gene lookup returns CDR1 SGHTS and CDR2 YDEGEE. The CDR3 runs 16 residues. CDR3 protein: CASSLGLAGGQETQYF. CDR3 DNA sequence: TGTGCCAGCAGTCTGGGACTAGCGGGAGGGCAAGAGACCCAGTACTTC.

This sequence joins TRBV11-2 and TRBJ1-1; D unresolved. Germline CDR1 SGHAT, CDR2 FQNNGV. This CDR3 is 13 amino acids long. Between the trimmed V and J ends, which lost 1 base and 5 bases, there was a span of 8 bases. The CDR3 reads CASSLVGITEAFF. In nucleotides, the CDR3 is TGTGCCAGCAGCTTAGTAGGGATTACTGAAGCTTTCTTT.

The chain combines TRBV19 with TRBJ1-6; TRBD1 matches 8 bases. CDR1 and CDR2 from the germline V gene are LNHDA and SQIVND (reference sequence). V lost 7 bases to trimming and J lost 7 bases; unmatched junction nucleotides: 6. CDR3 length equals 14 residues. This CDR3 is CASTTSGGNSPLHF. Written as DNA, the CDR3 is TGTGCCAGTACCACATCAGGGGGCAATTCACCCCTCCACTTT.

The chain has TRBV12-2 and TRBJ2-1; TRBD2 reflects the table's D call only, with no check against the DNA. TRBV12-2 is a pseudogene locus. The CDR3 spans 14 residues. CDR3 nucleotides: TGTGCAAGTCGCCCCCGGACTAGCAGGAATGAGCAGTTCTTC. It is translated as CASRPRTSRNEQFF.

V gene TRBV6-5 combines with J gene TRBJ2-3, with TRBD2 matching 8 bases. The J segment lost 3 bases and the V segment lost 6 bases, leaving 8 bases of the junction unmatched. Germline V gene lookup returns CDR1 MNHEY and CDR2 SVGAGI. This CDR3 comprises 15 residues. DNA of the CDR3: TGTGCCAGCAGCTCAGCCGGGGGGGGGACAGATACGCAGTATTTT. Protein sequence: CASSSAGGGTDTQYF.

This chain links TRBV14 with TRBJ2-1, with D perhaps matching TRBD2 (6 bases). The CDR3 covers 16 residues. Germline CDR1 and CDR2: SGHDN and FVKESK. Trimming pared 4 bases from V and 10 bases from J, leaving 23 bases between. The CDR3 region has the DNA TGTGCCAGCAGCCCGAGACCCGGGACTCCCGGGTGGGAGCAGTTCTTC. Its protein is CASSPRPGTPGWEQFF.

J is TRBJ2-5 and V is TRBV10-3, with D possibly TRBD2 on 6 matching bases. The germline gives CDR1 ENHRY, CDR2 SYGVKD. This CDR3 is 16 amino acids long. With 6 bases removed from V and 4 bases from J, the gap between germline ends came to 21 bases. The CDR3 DNA follows: TGTGCCATCAGAATGGGGGTCGGCGTTAGCGGAGAGACCCAGTACTTC. It translates to CAIRMGVGVSGETQYF.

The rearrangement joins TRBV28 to TRBJ1-2; the match to TRBD1 covers 7 bases. Trimming took 3 bases from V and 3 from J; bases not matched to a gene: 4. Germline V gives CDR1 MDHEN, CDR2 SYDVKM. This CDR3 comprises 14 residues. CDR3 in DNA: TGTGCCAGCAGTTTCCGGGACAGACACTATGGCTACACCTTC. This encodes CASSFRDRHYGYTF.

The chain has TRBV28 and TRBJ2-1, with a tentative D call TRBD1 (5 bases). The CDR3 totals 19 residues. V lost 2 bases and J 7 bases, leaving 27 bases between the germline ends. The germline CDR1 and CDR2 sequences are MDHEN and SYDVKM. The CDR3 is CASSLMGLGPGRTLNEQFF. The CDR3 DNA follows: TGTGCCAGCAGTTTAATGGGGTTGGGGCCCGGACGAACCCTAAATGAGCAGTTCTTC.

The CDR3 region is CASSPTTWTSGGGEQYF. For the CDR3, the DNA is TGTGCCAGCAGTCCTACCACTTGGACTAGCGGGGGAGGGGAGCAGTACTTC. The chain combines TRBV5-4 with TRBJ2-7; 13 bases map to TRBD2. V gave up 5 bases and J gave up 7 bases; unmatched junction bases: 15. The CDR3 length is 17 residues. CDR1 and CDR2 from the germline V gene are SGHNT and YYREEE (reference sequence).

The rearrangement links TRBV6-1 to TRBJ2-1, with D tentatively TRBD2 (7 bases). Per the germline V gene, CDR1 is MNHNS and CDR2 is SASEGT. V was trimmed by 6 bases and J by 8 bases, leaving 8 bases between them. The length of the CDR3 is 11 residues. The CDR3 region is CASRRGHEQFF. The CDR3 region has the DNA TGTGCCAGCAGGCGGGGGCATGAGCAGTTCTTC.

This chain joins TRBV30 and TRBJ1-5; the D is unclear. The V gene lost 4 bases and the J gene lost 5 bases, with 12 bases spanning the gap. The V gene's germline CDR1 is GTSNPN and CDR2 SVGIG (reference sequence). This CDR3 is 13 amino acids long. CDR3 nucleotide sequence: TGTGCCTGGACTAATGGGTTGGATCAGCCCCAGCATTTT. It yields the protein CAWTNGLDQPQHF.

This rearrangement joins TRBV2 to TRBJ1-1; D call uncertain. V lost 3 bases to trimming and J lost 11 bases, with 19 bases between them. The CDR3 totals 14 residues. The V gene's germline CDR1 is SNHLY and CDR2 FYNNEI. The CDR3 reads CASSDRGVPGLAFF. The CDR3 nucleotides read TGTGCCAGCAGTGATCGGGGTGTGCCAGGATTGGCTTTCTTT.

This clone came up once. V and J are TRBV7-8 and TRBJ1-5, with a weak D call TRBD1 (6 bases). The germline V gene has CDR1 SGHVS and CDR2 FQNEAQ. Trimming cost V 5 bases and J 1 base, with 12 bases left between them. This CDR3 spans 15 amino acids. This chain's CDR3 is CASSLNRVSNQPQHF. CDR3 nucleotides: TGTGCCAGCAGCCTGAACAGGGTGAGCAATCAGCCCCAGCATTTT. Drawing the rest from reference TRBV7-8 and TRBJ1-5, the complete variable domain is GAGVSQSPRYKVAKRGQDVALRCDPISGHVSLFWYQQALGQGPEFLTYFQNEAQLDKSGLPSDRFFAERPEGSVSTLKIQRTQQEDSAVYLCASSLNRVSNQPQHFGDGTRLSIL.

The chain has TRBV10-2 and TRBJ2-5, with 9 bases aligning to TRBD2. Germline V gene sequence: CDR1 WSHSY, CDR2 SAAADI. The CDR3 is 15 amino acids. The V and J ends lost 6 bases and 5 bases, in that order; junction bases with no gene match: 10. In DNA form, the CDR3 reads TGCGCCAGCAGACCCATAGCGGGAGTGGGGGAGACCCAGTACTTC. As protein: CASRPIAGVGETQYF.

This chain connects TRBV5-1 to TRBJ1-6; no definite D call. Germline lookup yields CDR1 SGHRS and CDR2 YFSETQ. V was clipped by 0 bases and J by 7 bases, with 5 bases between them. CDR3 length: 13 residues. CDR3 coding DNA: TGCGCCAGCAGCTTGGACGGGAATTCACCCCTCCACTTT. Translating it yields CASSLDGNSPLHF.

V usage is TRBV27 and J usage is TRBJ2-7, with TRBD2 matching 12 bases. The CDR3 length is 16 residues. Looked up from germline, CDR1 is MNHEY and CDR2 is SMNVEV (reference sequence). V shed 6 bases and J 4 bases; nucleotides not matched to a gene: 10. The CDR3 loop reads CASSPRLAGGLYEQYF. The CDR3 DNA is TGTGCCAGCAGCCCGAGGCTAGCGGGAGGGTTGTACGAGCAGTACTTC.

The chain employs TRBV28 and TRBJ2-3; D tentatively fits TRBD1 or TRBD2 (6 bases each). The V gene lost 11 bases and the J gene lost 6 bases, with 12 bases spanning the gap. Germline V lookup: CDR1 MDHEN, CDR2 SYDVKM. The CDR3 contains 11 residues. DNA for the CDR3: TGTGCCGGGGGCCGGGGGGATACGCAGTATTTT. Protein sequence: CAGGRGDTQYF.

The chain combines TRBV29-1 with TRBJ2-7; perhaps TRBD2 as D (5 bases). The germline gives CDR1 SQVTM, CDR2 ANQGSEA. This CDR3 contains 10 residues. V gave up 7 bases and J gave up 3 bases, with 7 bases separating them. CDR3 sequence: CSGGDYEQYF. Here the CDR3 DNA reads TGCAGCGGGGGAGACTACGAGCAGTACTTC.

The CDR3 DNA follows: TGTGCCAGCAGCTTAGACCCAGGGACCACAGATACGCAGTATTTT. This sequence encodes CASSLDPGTTDTQYF. The chain has TRBV11-2 and TRBJ2-3, with D possibly called TRBD1 or TRBD2 (5 bases each). Germline CDR1 SGHAT, CDR2 FQNNGV. The CDR3 consists of 15 residues. V lost 0 bases and J 2 bases, leaving 9 bases between the germline ends.

The genes are TRBV7-8 and TRBJ2-5; no clear D gene. This CDR3 spans 11 amino acids. V lost 5 bases, J lost 2 bases, and 3 bases lay in between. Germline V gene sequence: CDR1 SGHVS, CDR2 FQNEAQ. CDR3 loop: CASSPQETQYF. CDR3 coding DNA: TGTGCCAGCAGCCCTCAAGAGACCCAGTACTTC. Full variable domain (remainder filled in from reference TRBV7-8 and TRBJ2-5): GAGVSQSPRYKVAKRGQDVALRCDPISGHVSLFWYQQALGQGPEFLTYFQNEAQLDKSGLPSDRFFAERPEGSVSTLKIQRTQQEDSAVYLCASSPQETQYFGPGTRLLVL.

The V and J genes are TRBV9 and TRBJ1-1; no firm D call. Germline loops: CDR1 SGDLS, CDR2 YYNGEE. The CDR3 totals 15 residues. V lost 0 bases to trimming and J lost 5 bases, with 14 bases between them. The CDR3 reads CASSVGPAVRTEAFF. The CDR3 DNA follows: TGTGCCAGCAGCGTAGGTCCGGCCGTGAGGACTGAAGCTTTCTTT.

This rearrangement joins TRBV4-1 to TRBJ1-6, with D maybe TRBD1 (6 bases). Germline values: CDR1 MGHRA, CDR2 YSYEKL. The CDR3 totals 17 residues. Trimming took 4 bases from V and 4 from J, leaving 17 bases between them. This CDR3 is CASSRERTDNYNSPLHF. The CDR3 DNA follows: TGCGCCAGCAGCCGAGAACGGACAGATAATTATAATTCACCCCTCCACTTT.

The J gene is TRBJ1-6, the V gene TRBV30; possibly TRBD1 for D (5 bases). Germline V lookup: CDR1 GTSNPN, CDR2 SVGIG (reference sequence). V shed 1 base and J shed 0 bases, with 10 bases lying between them. This CDR3 has 16 residues. CDR3 DNA: TGTGCCTGGAGTGGACAGAGAAGCTCCTATAATTCACCCCTCCACTTT. Translated, it gives CAWSGQRSSYNSPLHF.

The V gene is TRBV6-1, the J gene TRBJ1-5; TRBD1 might be the D (6 bases). The CDR3 extends over 15 amino acids. Trimming stripped 7 bases from V and 7 bases from J, with 20 bases between. The germline V gene has CDR1 MNHNS and CDR2 SASEGT. CDR3 residues: CASKGRVGTRQPQHF. As DNA, the CDR3 is TGTGCCAGCAAGGGCAGGGTGGGGACAAGACAGCCCCAGCATTTT.

The chain joins TRBV25-1 to TRBJ2-3; D ambiguous. The germline gives CDR1 MGHDK, CDR2 SYGVNS. Trimming stripped 5 bases from V and 5 bases from J, with 5 bases between. This CDR3 has 11 amino acids. The DNA of the CDR3 is TGTGCCAGCAGTACGAGAGATACGCAGTATTTT. Translating it yields CASSTRDTQYF.

V usage is TRBV5-1 and J usage is TRBJ2-5; D not certain. CDR1 and CDR2 from the germline V gene are SGHRS and YFSETQ. Deletions cut 0 bases from V and 0 bases from J, with 3 bases between. The CDR3 covers 13 residues. This CDR3 reads CASSLGNQETQYF. The CDR3 DNA reads TGCGCCAGCAGCTTGGGCAACCAAGAGACCCAGTACTTC.

V is TRBV30 and J is TRBJ1-5, with D unclear. With 0 bases removed from V and 4 bases from J, the gap between germline ends came to 10 bases. CDR3 length equals 14 residues. Germline V gene data show CDR1 as GTSNPN and CDR2 as SVGIG (reference sequence). CDR3 sequence: CAWSVRIGNQPQHF. CDR3 sequence (DNA): TGTGCCTGGAGTGTTCGGATTGGAAATCAGCCCCAGCATTTT.

The V gene is TRBV6-5, the J gene TRBJ2-1, with D possibly being TRBD1 (5 bases). This CDR3 comprises 15 residues. V lost 4 bases to trimming and J lost 2 bases, with 12 bases between them. Germline CDR1 is MNHEY and CDR2 is SVGAGI. The CDR3, as DNA: TGTGCCAGCAGTTCAACGACAGTCCCCTACAATGAGCAGTTCTTC. It encodes CASSSTTVPYNEQFF.

The V and J genes are TRBV28 and TRBJ2-6; possibly TRBD2 for D (9 bases). The V gene lost 5 bases and the J gene lost 0 bases, with 20 bases spanning the gap. This CDR3 is 19 amino acids long. Germline CDR1 reads MDHEN; CDR2 reads SYDVKM. The CDR3 region is CASSPAGGTGFSGANVLTF. In nucleotides, the CDR3 is TGTGCCAGCAGTCCCGCGGGGGGGACAGGTTTCTCTGGGGCCAACGTCCTGACTTTC.